The 22 T cell receptor beta chains below were found in one sample sequenced in a study of blood T cell repertoires in COVID-19. Clones were sequenced by immunoSEQ multiplex PCR, and TCRdb holds only the in-frame ones, with some missing. Of around 270,000 clones in the sample, 88% were seen once. The sequenced sample consisted of PBMCs or T cells enriched from blood (not recorded which). Every receptor here comes from a woman aged 40 to 50 who had been exposed to COVID-19.

This chain connects TRBV4-1 to TRBJ2-1; 10 bases match TRBD2. V was pared by 1 base and J by 5 bases, with 8 bases of the junction left unmatched. In germline, CDR1 is MGHRA, CDR2 YSYEKL. The CDR3 is made up of 17 amino acids. The CDR3 protein is CASSQGRLAGANNEQFF. CDR3 bases: TGCGCCAGCAGCCAAGGGCGGCTAGCGGGGGCAAACAATGAGCAGTTCTTC.

The V gene is TRBV5-6, the J gene TRBJ2-2, with 13 bases matching TRBD2. Trimming removed 4 bases from V and 7 bases from J; junction bases left unmatched: 7. Germline V gene data show CDR1 as SGHDT and CDR2 as YYEEEE. The CDR3 has 16 amino acids. The CDR3 here is CASSTRTSGSVGELFF. The CDR3 nucleotides are TGTGCCAGCAGCACAAGGACTAGCGGGAGTGTCGGGGAGCTGTTTTTT.

J is TRBJ1-5 and V is TRBV5-1; 7 bases match TRBD1. Germline V gene lookup returns CDR1 SGHRS and CDR2 YFSETQ. V was pared by 4 bases and J by 5 bases, with 6 bases of the junction left unmatched. The CDR3 contains 14 residues. The CDR3 reads CASSEGGVDQPQHF. The CDR3 DNA sequence: TGCGCCAGCAGCGAAGGGGGCGTAGATCAGCCCCAGCATTTT.

The gene calls are TRBV5-4 and TRBJ1-2, with D possibly matching TRBD1 (6 bases). The V and J ends lost 4 bases and 4 bases respectively, with 26 bases between them. The CDR3 contains 18 residues. Germline CDR1 SGHNT, CDR2 YYREEE (reference sequence). The CDR3, as DNA: TGTGCCAGCAGCCTGGGGGGGGGCGGATTCCAAGTTACCTATGGCTACACCTTC. Encoded protein: CASSLGGGGFQVTYGYTF.

The chain uses TRBV10-3 and TRBJ1-6, with a tentative D call TRBD1 (5 bases). This CDR3 spans 12 amino acids. The V end lost 2 bases, the J end lost 14 bases, and 10 bases lay between the germline ends. Germline CDR1 reads ENHRY; CDR2 reads SYGVKD. CDR3 bases: TGTGCCATCAGTGAGGGGGCGGTCTCCCTCCACTTT. It yields the protein CAISEGAVSLHF.

This chain joins TRBV9 and TRBJ2-1; tentatively, D is TRBD1 (6 bases). Trimming pared 1 base from V and 7 bases from J, leaving 6 bases between. The CDR3 is 12 amino acids. Germline V CDR1 and CDR2: SGDLS, YYNGEE. The chain's CDR3 is CASSVQGNEQFF. The DNA of the CDR3 is TGTGCCAGCAGCGTACAGGGGAATGAGCAGTTCTTC.

The chain recombines TRBV11-2 with TRBJ1-1; tentatively, D is TRBD1 (6 bases). The CDR3 length is 15 residues. Germline V CDR1 and CDR2: SGHAT, FQNNGV. V was clipped by 3 bases and J by 6 bases, with 17 bases between them. The CDR3 bases are TGTGCCAGCAGCTTGATCGGTGGGGGCCGGGCTGAAGCTTTCTTT. The encoded protein is CASSLIGGGRAEAFF.

The chain recombines TRBV15 with TRBJ1-1; 9 bases are a match to TRBD1. The junction had 8 bases not matched to a gene; V was cut back by 6 bases and J by 3 bases. The CDR3 is 15 amino acids. CDR1 is LNHNV, CDR2 YYDKDF, per germline (reference sequence). The CDR3: CATSPTGGGYTEAFF. The CDR3 coding sequence is TGTGCCACCAGTCCAACAGGGGGCGGGTACACTGAAGCTTTCTTT.

A remark on this clone: The junction departs from germline at one end; a sequencing error may be responsible. V usage is TRBV5-1 and J usage is TRBJ2-3; TRBD2 aligns across 13 bases. This CDR3 contains 17 residues. CDR1 and CDR2 from the germline V gene are SGHRS and YFSETQ. The CDR3 loop reads CASSPPGTSGGTDTQYF. The CDR3 nucleotides are TGTGCCAGCAGCCCCCCCGGGACTAGCGGGGGCACAGATACGCAGTATTTT.

This clone is a singleton in its sample. V is TRBV7-9 and J is TRBJ1-1, with 7 bases that match TRBD1. The V and J ends lost 3 bases and 5 bases, in that order; junction bases with no gene match: 3. Germline loops: CDR1 SEHNR, CDR2 FQNEAQ (reference sequence). The length of the CDR3 is 13 residues. CDR3: CASSLTGLTEAFF. CDR3 nucleotide sequence: TGTGCCAGCAGCTTGACAGGGTTAACTGAAGCTTTCTTT.

The genes are TRBV28 and TRBJ2-3, with D possibly matching TRBD2 (6 bases). This CDR3 has 15 amino acids. Trimming removed 2 bases from V and 6 bases from J, with 15 bases in between. The germline gives CDR1 MDHEN, CDR2 SYDVKM. CDR3 in DNA: TGTGCCAGCAGTTTACGGGTAGCGGCATATGATACGCAGTATTTT. Translating gives CASSLRVAAYDTQYF.

The chain links TRBV15 to TRBJ2-4, with 9 bases identical to TRBD1. Per the germline V gene, CDR1 is LNHNV and CDR2 is YYDKDF (reference sequence). J lost 8 bases, V lost 0 bases, and 11 bases had no gene match. The CDR3 is 17 amino acids. The CDR3 is CATSRDLGQGSRDIQYF. CDR3 in DNA: TGTGCCACCAGCAGAGATTTGGGACAGGGTTCCCGGGACATTCAGTACTTC.

This clone showed up just once. This chain links TRBV21-1 with TRBJ2-2; the table's D call, TRBD1, has no DNA check behind it. TRBV21-1 is labeled a pseudogene. This CDR3 spans 18 amino acids. DNA for the CDR3: TGTGCCAGCAGCAACCGGGACAGGAGATTTCCTAACGGCGGGGAGCTGTTTTTT. Its protein is CASSNRDRRFPNGGELFF.

The rearrangement uses TRBV6-5 and TRBJ1-1, with a tentative D call TRBD1 (6 bases). Germline loops: CDR1 MNHEY, CDR2 SVGAGI. CDR3 length: 15 residues. Trimming stripped 6 bases from V and 0 bases from J, with 14 bases between. The CDR3 is CASRSLDSMNTEAFF. The DNA of the CDR3 is TGTGCCAGCAGGTCACTGGACAGCATGAACACTGAAGCTTTCTTT.

The rearrangement joins TRBV10-3 to TRBJ2-1; D is uncertain. CDR1 ENHRY and CDR2 SYGVKD come from the germline V gene. The V and J ends lost 0 bases and 8 bases respectively, with 14 bases between them. CDR3 length: 15 amino acids. CDR3 sequence (DNA): TGTGCCATCAGTGAGTCGATGGGCCTCCCGGATGAGCAGTTCTTC. Its protein is CAISESMGLPDEQFF.

The chain employs TRBV5-1 and TRBJ2-5, with TRBD1 identical over 7 bases. The CDR3 is 15 amino acids. J gave up 5 bases and V 0 bases, and 7 bases lay outside the gene matches. Per the germline V gene, CDR1 is SGHRS and CDR2 is YFSETQ. CDR3 protein: CASSLATGVGETQYF. CDR3 bases: TGCGCCAGCAGCTTGGCCACAGGGGTCGGCGAGACCCAGTACTTC.

The CDR3 DNA is TGTGCCAGCAGCTTAGGGACTAGCGGGAGGGCGGGCAATGAGCAGTTCTTC. Protein sequence: CASSLGTSGRAGNEQFF. V gene TRBV7-3 combines with J gene TRBJ2-1; 16 bases line up with TRBD2. CDR1 and CDR2 from the germline V gene are SGHTA and FQGTGA. The CDR3 extends over 17 amino acids. The junction had 4 bases not matched to a gene; V was cut back by 2 bases and J by 6 bases.

V is TRBV6-5 and J is TRBJ2-1, with D maybe TRBD2 (7 bases). The CDR3 totals 14 residues. CDR1 and CDR2 (germline): MNHEY, SVGAGI. Trimming left V 5 bases short and J 3 bases short, with 11 bases between. DNA of the CDR3: TGTGCCAGCAGTCCCGGGGGGCTCTACAATGAGCAGTTCTTC. Residues: CASSPGGLYNEQFF.

The rearrangement uses TRBV4-3 and TRBJ2-3; 9 bases are a match to TRBD2. The germline CDR1 and CDR2 sequences are LGHNA and YSLEER. The CDR3 consists of 17 residues. J gave up 5 bases and V 2 bases, and 11 bases lay outside the gene matches. CDR3 sequence reads: CASSQLPLAGKGDTQYF. DNA of the CDR3: TGCGCCAGCAGCCAATTACCTCTAGCGGGAAAGGGAGATACGCAGTATTTT.

The chain links TRBV30 to TRBJ1-1; 8 positions agree with TRBD1. The CDR3 totals 15 residues. Germline lookup yields CDR1 GTSNPN and CDR2 SVGIG (reference sequence). V was pared by 5 bases and J by 3 bases, with 11 bases of the junction left unmatched. The CDR3 nucleotides are TGTGCCTGGGGGGAGCAGGGGGCAGGGGACACTGAAGCTTTCTTT. It encodes CAWGEQGAGDTEAFF.

This sequence joins TRBV5-4 and TRBJ2-5; 11 positions agree with TRBD2. The CDR3 runs to 15 residues. CDR1 is SGHNT and CDR2 is YYREEE in the germline V gene (reference sequence). V gave up 4 bases and J gave up 5 bases; unmatched junction bases: 7. CDR3 in amino acids: CASSDTSGSRETQYF. For the CDR3, the DNA is TGTGCCAGCAGCGATACTAGCGGGAGTAGGGAGACCCAGTACTTC.

This rearrangement joins TRBV5-5 to TRBJ2-5; 12 positions match TRBD2. Germline lookup yields CDR1 SGHKS and CDR2 YYEKEE (reference sequence). This CDR3 contains 17 residues. V shed 3 bases and J 5 bases; nucleotides not matched to a gene: 11. CDR3 in DNA: TGTGCCAGCAGCTGGGGGACTAGCGGGTCCGGGGCTGAGACCCAGTACTTC. Translating it yields CASSWGTSGSGAETQYF.